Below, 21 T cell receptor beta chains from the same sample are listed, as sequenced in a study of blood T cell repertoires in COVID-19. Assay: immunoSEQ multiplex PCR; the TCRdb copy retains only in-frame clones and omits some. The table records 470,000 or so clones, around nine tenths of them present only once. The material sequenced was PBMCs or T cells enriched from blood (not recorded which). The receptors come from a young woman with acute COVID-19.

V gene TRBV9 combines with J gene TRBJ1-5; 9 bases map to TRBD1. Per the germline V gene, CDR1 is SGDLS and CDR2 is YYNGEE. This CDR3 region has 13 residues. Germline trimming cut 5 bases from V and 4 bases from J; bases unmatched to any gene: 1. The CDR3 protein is CASSGQGNQPQHF. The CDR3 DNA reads TGTGCCAGCAGTGGACAGGGGAATCAGCCCCAGCATTTT.

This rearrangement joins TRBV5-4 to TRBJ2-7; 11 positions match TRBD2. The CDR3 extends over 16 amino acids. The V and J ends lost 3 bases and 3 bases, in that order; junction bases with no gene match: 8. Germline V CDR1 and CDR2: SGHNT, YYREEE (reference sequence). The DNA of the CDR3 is TGTGCCAGCAGCTCTTATAGCGGGAGGGCCATCTACGAGCAGTACTTC. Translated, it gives CASSSYSGRAIYEQYF.

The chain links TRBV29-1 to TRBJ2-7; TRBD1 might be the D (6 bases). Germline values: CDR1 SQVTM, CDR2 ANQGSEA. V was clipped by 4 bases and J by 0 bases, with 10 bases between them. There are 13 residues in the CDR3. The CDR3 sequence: CSVGQDTSYEQYF. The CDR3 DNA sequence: TGCAGCGTTGGACAGGACACCTCCTACGAGCAGTACTTC.

The CDR3, as DNA: TGCGCCAGCAGCGTGACCGGGACAGGGACCGGCTACACCTTC. It codes for CASSVTGTGTGYTF. V and J are TRBV5-1 and TRBJ1-2, with 9 bases fitting TRBD1. The V and J ends lost 4 bases and 8 bases, in that order; junction bases with no gene match: 9. The CDR3 is 14 residues long. CDR1 and CDR2 from the germline V gene are SGHRS and YFSETQ.

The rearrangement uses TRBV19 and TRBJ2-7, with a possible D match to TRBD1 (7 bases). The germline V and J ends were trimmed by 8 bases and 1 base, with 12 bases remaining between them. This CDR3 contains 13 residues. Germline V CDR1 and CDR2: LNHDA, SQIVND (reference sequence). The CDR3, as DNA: TGTGCCAGTGCCAGGGGGAGGTCCTACGAGCAGTACTTC. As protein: CASARGRSYEQYF. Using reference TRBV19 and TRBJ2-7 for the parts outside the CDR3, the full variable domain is DGGITQSPKYLFRKEGQNVTLSCEQNLNHDAMYWYRQDPGQGLRLIYYSQIVNDFQKGDIAEGYSVSREKKESFPLTVTSAQKNPTAFYLCASARGRSYEQYFGPGTRLTVT.

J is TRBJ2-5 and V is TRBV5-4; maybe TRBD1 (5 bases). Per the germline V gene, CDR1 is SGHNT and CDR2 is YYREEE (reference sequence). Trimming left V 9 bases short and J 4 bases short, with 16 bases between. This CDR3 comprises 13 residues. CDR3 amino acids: CATGSGNGETQYF. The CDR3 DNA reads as TGTGCCACCGGGTCAGGGAATGGAGAGACCCAGTACTTC.

The CDR3 loop is CASGSTGTSGRATYNEQFF. CDR3 bases: TGTGCTAGTGGTTCAACCGGGACTAGCGGGAGGGCGACCTACAATGAGCAGTTCTTC. The genes are TRBV12-5 and TRBJ2-1, with 16 nucleotides matching TRBD2. The germline V gene has CDR1 LGHNT and CDR2 FRNRAP. Trimming cost V 4 bases and J 2 bases; bases outside gene matches: 8. The CDR3 sequence is 19 residues long.

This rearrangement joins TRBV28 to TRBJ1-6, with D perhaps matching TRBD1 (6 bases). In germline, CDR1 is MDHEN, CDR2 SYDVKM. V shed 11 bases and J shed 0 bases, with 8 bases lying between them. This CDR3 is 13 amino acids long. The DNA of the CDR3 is TGTGCCTGGGGGCCCTCCTATAATTCACCCCTCCACTTT. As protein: CAWGPSYNSPLHF.

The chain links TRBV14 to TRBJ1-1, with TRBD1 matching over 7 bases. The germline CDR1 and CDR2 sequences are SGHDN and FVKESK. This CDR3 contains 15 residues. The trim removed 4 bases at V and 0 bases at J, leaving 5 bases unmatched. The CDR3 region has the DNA TGTGCCAGCAGCCGATGGGACAGATTGAACACTGAAGCTTTCTTT. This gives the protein CASSRWDRLNTEAFF.

The chain's CDR3 is CASSLSTPRGGYEQYF. CDR3 nucleotide sequence: TGCGCCAGCAGCTTGTCAACTCCTCGGGGGGGGTACGAGCAGTACTTC. The rearrangement links TRBV5-1 to TRBJ2-7, with 8 positions matching TRBD2. Germline CDR1 is SGHRS and CDR2 is YFSETQ. The CDR3 runs 16 residues. With V trimmed by 1 base and J by 4 bases, 10 bases remained unmatched.

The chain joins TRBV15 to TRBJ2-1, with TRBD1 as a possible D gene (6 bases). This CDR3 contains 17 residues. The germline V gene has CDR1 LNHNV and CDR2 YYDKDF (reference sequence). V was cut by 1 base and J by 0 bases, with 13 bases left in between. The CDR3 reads CATSRGTEQFSYNEQFF. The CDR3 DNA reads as TGTGCCACCAGCAGAGGGACAGAACAATTCTCCTACAATGAGCAGTTCTTC.

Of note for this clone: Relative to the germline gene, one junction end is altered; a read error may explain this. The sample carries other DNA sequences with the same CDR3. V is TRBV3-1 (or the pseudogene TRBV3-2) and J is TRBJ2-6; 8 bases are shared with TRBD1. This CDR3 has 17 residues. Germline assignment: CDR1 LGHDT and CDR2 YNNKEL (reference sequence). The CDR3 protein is CASSQEQGAAGANVLTF. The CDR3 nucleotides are TGTGCCAGTAGCCAAGAGCAGGGGGCAGCGGGGGCCAACGTCCTGACTTTC.

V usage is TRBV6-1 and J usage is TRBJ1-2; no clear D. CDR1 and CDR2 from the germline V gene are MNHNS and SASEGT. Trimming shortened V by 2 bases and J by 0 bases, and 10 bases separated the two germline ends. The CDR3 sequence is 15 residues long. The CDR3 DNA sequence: TGTGCCAGCAGTGAAACCGACGGAGCTAACTATGGCTACACCTTC. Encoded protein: CASSETDGANYGYTF.

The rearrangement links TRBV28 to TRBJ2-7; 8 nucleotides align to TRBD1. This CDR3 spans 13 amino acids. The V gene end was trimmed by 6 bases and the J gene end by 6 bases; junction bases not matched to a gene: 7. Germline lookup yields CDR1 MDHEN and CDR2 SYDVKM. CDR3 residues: CASRRQGAGEQYF. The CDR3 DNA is TGTGCCAGCAGACGTCAGGGGGCGGGCGAGCAGTACTTC.

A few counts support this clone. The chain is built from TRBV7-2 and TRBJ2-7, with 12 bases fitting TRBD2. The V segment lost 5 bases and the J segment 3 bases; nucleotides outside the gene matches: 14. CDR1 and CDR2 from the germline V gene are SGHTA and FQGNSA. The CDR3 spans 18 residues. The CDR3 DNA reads TGTGCCAGCAGCCGTACTAAGATGACTAGCGGGAGTATCTACGAGCAGTACTTC. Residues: CASSRTKMTSGSIYEQYF.

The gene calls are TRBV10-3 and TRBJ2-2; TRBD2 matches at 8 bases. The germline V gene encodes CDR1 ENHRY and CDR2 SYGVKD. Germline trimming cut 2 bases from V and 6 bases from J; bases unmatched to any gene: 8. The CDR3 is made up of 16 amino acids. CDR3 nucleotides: TGTGCCATCAGTGAGGGGGCGGGGGGCCCCCCCGGGGAGCTGTTTTTT. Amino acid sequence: CAISEGAGGPPGELFF.

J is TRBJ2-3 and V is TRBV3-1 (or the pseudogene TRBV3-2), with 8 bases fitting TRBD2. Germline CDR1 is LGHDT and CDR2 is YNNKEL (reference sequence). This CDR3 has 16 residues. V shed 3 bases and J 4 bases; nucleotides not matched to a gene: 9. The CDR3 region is CASSHGRGVEADTQYF. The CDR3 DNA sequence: TGTGCCAGCAGCCACGGGAGGGGAGTAGAGGCAGATACGCAGTATTTT.

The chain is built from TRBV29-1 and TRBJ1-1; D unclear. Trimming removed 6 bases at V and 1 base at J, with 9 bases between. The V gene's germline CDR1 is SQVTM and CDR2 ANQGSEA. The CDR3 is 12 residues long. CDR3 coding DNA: TGCAGCGTCAGACGGGAGAACACTGAAGCTTTCTTT. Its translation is CSVRRENTEAFF.

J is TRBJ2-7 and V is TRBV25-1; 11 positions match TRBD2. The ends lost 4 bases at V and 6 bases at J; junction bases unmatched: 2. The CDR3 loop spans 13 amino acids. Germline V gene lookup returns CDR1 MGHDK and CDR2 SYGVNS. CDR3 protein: CASSVTSGSEQYF. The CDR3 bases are TGTGCCAGCAGTGTAACTAGCGGGAGCGAGCAGTACTTC.

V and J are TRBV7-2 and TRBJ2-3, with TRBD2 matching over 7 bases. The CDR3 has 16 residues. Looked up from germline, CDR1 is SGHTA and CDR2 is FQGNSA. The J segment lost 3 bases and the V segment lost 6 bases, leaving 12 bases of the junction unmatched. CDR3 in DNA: TGTGCCAGCAGTACCCGGGGCGGGAGTGGGACAGATACGCAGTATTTT. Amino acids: CASSTRGGSGTDTQYF.

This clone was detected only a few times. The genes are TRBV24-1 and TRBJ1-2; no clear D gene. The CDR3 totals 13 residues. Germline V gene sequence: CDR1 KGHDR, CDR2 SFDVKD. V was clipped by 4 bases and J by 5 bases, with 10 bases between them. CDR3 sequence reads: CATSDRLGYGYTF. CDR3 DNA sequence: TGTGCCACCAGTGACAGGTTAGGATATGGCTACACCTTC.